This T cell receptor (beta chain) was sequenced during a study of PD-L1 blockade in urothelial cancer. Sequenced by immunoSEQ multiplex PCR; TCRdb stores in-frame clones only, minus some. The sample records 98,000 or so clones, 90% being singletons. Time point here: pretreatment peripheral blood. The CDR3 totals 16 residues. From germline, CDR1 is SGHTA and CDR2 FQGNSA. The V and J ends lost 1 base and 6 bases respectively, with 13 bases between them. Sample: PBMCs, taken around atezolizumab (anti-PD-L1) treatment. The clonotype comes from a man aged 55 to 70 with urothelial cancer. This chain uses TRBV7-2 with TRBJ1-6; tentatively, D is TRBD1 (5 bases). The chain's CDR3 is CASSLGLGGSNSPLHF. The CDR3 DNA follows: TGTGCCAGCAGCTTAGGGTTGGGGGGAAGTAATTCACCCCTCCACTTT.